The clone carrying this T cell receptor beta chain was seen at least ten times. The antigen is undetermined. This record comes from a study of T-cell reconstitution after alpha-beta-depleted transplantation in children. Study-level findings and limits: Some patients' high day-60 TCRbeta diversity was attributed to recipient cells surviving conditioning. Hyperexpanded clones declined; after one year, newly produced T cells mostly supplied diversity.

The TCRbeta library was prepared with unique molecular identifiers. TCRdb reprocessed the PCR reads with MiXCR, giving one entry per CDR3 protein. The sample consists of some 840,000 distinct CDR3 sequences, 15% to 20% of them appearing once. Germline V gives CDR1 SGHRS, CDR2 YFSETQ. V lost 3 bases and J 3 bases, leaving 16 bases between the germline ends. The CDR3 extends over 15 amino acids. The source of this sequence is a male patient between 10 and 17 years old who had a stem cell transplant for acute lymphoblastic leukemia, so the T cells may come from the graft donor. The specimen was PBMCs, mostly from graft donor cells, collected 360 days after TCRalphabeta/CD19-depleted stem cell transplant. The chain carries TRBV5-1 and TRBJ2-7; a possible D gene is TRBD1 (6 bases). In DNA, the CDR3 is TGCGCCAGCAGCTCCAGGGGTAACAGCTACTACGAGCAGTACTTC. As protein: CASSSRGNSYYEQYF.